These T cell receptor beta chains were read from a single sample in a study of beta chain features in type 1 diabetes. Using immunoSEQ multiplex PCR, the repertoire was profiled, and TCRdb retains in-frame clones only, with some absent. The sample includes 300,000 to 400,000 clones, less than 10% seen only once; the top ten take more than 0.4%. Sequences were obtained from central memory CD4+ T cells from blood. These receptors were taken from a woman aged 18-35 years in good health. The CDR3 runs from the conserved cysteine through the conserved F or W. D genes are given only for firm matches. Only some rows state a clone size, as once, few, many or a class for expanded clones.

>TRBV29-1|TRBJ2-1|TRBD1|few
CSVEKTGVYNEQFF
TGCAGCGTTGAAAAGACAGGGGTCTACAATGAGCAGTTCTTC
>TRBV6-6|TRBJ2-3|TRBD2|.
CASSQGLSPTLDTQYF
TGTGCCAGCAGCCAGGGACTAAGCCCTACTCTGGATACGCAGTATTTT
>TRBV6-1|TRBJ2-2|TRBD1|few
CASSLRQGITGELFF
TGTGCCAGCAGCCTGAGACAGGGGATCACCGGGGAGCTGTTTTTT
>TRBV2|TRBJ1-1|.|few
CASSETGTSAEAFF
TGTGCCAGCAGTGAAACTGGGACAAGCGCTGAAGCTTTCTTT
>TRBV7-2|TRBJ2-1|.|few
CASSQDPASTGNEQFF
TGTGCCAGCAGCCAAGATCCAGCCTCCACGGGGAATGAGCAGTTCTTC
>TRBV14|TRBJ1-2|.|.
CASSLNSGQGYTF
TGTGCCAGCAGCTTAAATTCCGGACAGGGCTACACCTTC
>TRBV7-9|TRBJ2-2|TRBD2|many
CASSSLLLAGHTGELFF
TGTGCCAGCAGCTCCCTCTTACTAGCGGGGCACACCGGGGAGCTGTTTTTT
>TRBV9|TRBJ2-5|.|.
CASSVGLGGETQYF
TGTGCCAGCAGCGTAGGTCTGGGGGGAGAGACCCAGTACTTC
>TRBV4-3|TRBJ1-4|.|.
CASSRNRDNEKLFF
TGCGCCAGCAGCCGAAACAGGGACAACGAAAAACTGTTTTTT
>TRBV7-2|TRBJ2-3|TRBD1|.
CASSPGNRGRGSTDTQYF
TGTGCCAGCAGCCCCGGCAACAGGGGGCGCGGGAGCACAGATACGCAGTATTTT
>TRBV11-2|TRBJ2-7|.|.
CASSLGGPYEQYF
TGTGCCAGCAGCTTAGGCGGACCCTACGAGCAGTACTTC
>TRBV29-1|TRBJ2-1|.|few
CSVRLLDEQFF
TGCAGCGTAAGACTACTGGATGAGCAGTTCTTC
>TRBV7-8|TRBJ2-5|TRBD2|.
CASSLAAGRGETQYF
TGTGCCAGCAGCTTAGCGGCAGGGCGGGGGGAGACCCAGTACTTC
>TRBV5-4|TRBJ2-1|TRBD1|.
CASSSRGQGYNEQFF
TGTGCCAGCAGCTCTAGGGGACAGGGCTACAATGAGCAGTTCTTC
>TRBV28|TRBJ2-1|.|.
CASTRAGDNNEQFF
TGTGCCAGCACCCGGGCGGGCGACAACAATGAGCAGTTCTTC